Shown below are 30 T cell receptor beta chains from a single sample sequenced in a study of T cells in Graves' hyperthyroidism and ophthalmopathy. RNA transcripts gave rise to amplified TCR beta CDR3 regions. Researchers ran a first-round RT-PCR on the TCR CDR3 using the HTBI primer set. TCRdb called the multiplex PCR reads again in MiXCR, with one record for every CDR3 protein. The profile covers around 480,000 distinct CDR3 sequences, with 14% appearing a single time and 15% to 20% taken by the ten largest. The sequenced material came from blood. These receptors were taken from a young woman with Graves' hyperthyroidism.

The chain has TRBV19 and TRBJ2-1, with 11 bases aligning to TRBD2. The J segment lost 4 bases and the V segment lost 1 base, leaving 12 bases of the junction unmatched. CDR3 length: 19 residues. Germline CDR1 LNHDA, CDR2 SQIVND (reference sequence). The CDR3 region has the DNA TGTGCCAGTAGTATAGCGACTAGCGGGACTGGTGATACATACAATGAGCAGTTCTTC. It translates to CASSIATSGTGDTYNEQFF.

A note on this clonotype: Just one base apart from a much larger clone, this may be a read error. The chain links TRBV25-1 to TRBJ2-1; the match to TRBD1 covers 11 bases. Looked up from germline, CDR1 is MGHDK and CDR2 is SYGVNS. This CDR3 comprises 15 residues. The CDR3 sequence: CASSKDRGLYNEQLF. The CDR3 region has the DNA TGTGCCAGCAGTAAGGACAGGGGGCTTTACAATGAGCAGCTCTTC.

In this sample, this clonotype turned up a few times. The chain recombines TRBV12-3 or TRBV12-4 with TRBJ2-1; D ambiguous. The CDR3 spans 15 residues. Trimming took off 4 bases at V and 2 bases at J, with 12 bases between the two ends. The CDR3 spells CASSWGIRPYNEQFF. The CDR3 coding sequence is TGTGCCAGCAGTTGGGGTATCCGGCCCTACAATGAGCAGTTCTTC.

This clonotype showed up just a few times. The V gene is TRBV11-2, the J gene TRBJ2-7; 12 bases are a match to TRBD2. This CDR3 is 15 amino acids long. With V trimmed by 2 bases and J by 6 bases, 5 bases remained unmatched. In germline, CDR1 is SGHAT, CDR2 FQNNGV. Written as DNA, the CDR3 is TGTGCCAGCAGCTTATGGCTAGCGGGAGGGGGCGAGCAGTACGTC. It codes for CASSLWLAGGGEQYV.

This rearrangement joins TRBV9 to TRBJ1-5, with D possibly matching TRBD1 (5 bases). The CDR3 has 13 amino acids. CDR1 and CDR2 from the germline V gene are SGDLS and YYNGEE. Trimming cost V 1 base and J 5 bases, with 7 bases left between them. CDR3 sequence reads: CASSVKGDQPQHF. CDR3 coding DNA: TGTGCCAGCAGCGTAAAAGGGGATCAGCCCCAGCATTTT. Full variable domain (missing parts from reference TRBV9 and TRBJ1-5): DSGVTQTPKHLITATGQRVTLRCSPRSGDLSVYWYQQSLDQGLQFLIQYYNGEERAKGNILERFSAQQFPDLHSELNLSSLELGDSALYFCASSVKGDQPQHFGDGTRLSIL.

This clonotype showed up many times. The J gene is TRBJ1-5, the V gene TRBV12-3 or TRBV12-4, with D hard to call. V lost 5 bases, J lost 2 bases, and 16 bases lay in between. The CDR3 length is 16 residues. CDR3 sequence: CASSPVLSGGNQPQHF. CDR3 DNA: TGTGCCAGCAGTCCAGTCCTCAGCGGCGGCAATCAGCCCCAGCATTTT.

In this sample, this clonotype turned up a few times. V is TRBV18 and J is TRBJ2-1, with 10 bases aligning to TRBD2. The CDR3 length is 17 residues. V gave up 3 bases and J gave up 8 bases; unmatched junction bases: 13. Per the germline V gene, CDR1 is KGHSH and CDR2 is LQKENI. This CDR3 reads CASSPFPLAGAPDEQFF. In DNA form, the CDR3 reads TGTGCCAGCTCACCCTTCCCGCTAGCGGGGGCCCCTGATGAGCAGTTCTTC.

This clonotype showed up just a few times. The gene calls are TRBV7-2 and TRBJ1-5; D possibly corresponds to TRBD1 (5 bases). Trimming cost V 8 bases and J 2 bases, with 16 bases left between them. CDR1 is SGHTA, CDR2 FQGNSA, per germline. CDR3 size: 15 residues. CDR3 in amino acids: CASAEQGVGNQPQHF. CDR3 sequence (DNA): TGTGCCAGCGCGGAACAAGGGGTCGGCAATCAGCCCCAGCATTTT.

In its sample, this clonotype was seen a few times. The chain carries TRBV18 and TRBJ2-1; D remains unclear. The ends were cut back, 3 bases at V and 0 bases at J, with 9 bases in the middle. CDR3 size: 15 residues. Germline loops: CDR1 KGHSH, CDR2 LQKENI. The CDR3 DNA reads TGTGCCAGCTCACCGGCCTCTGGCTCCTACAATGAGCAGTTCTTC. It is translated as CASSPASGSYNEQFF. The full variable domain, rest sourced from reference TRBV18 and TRBJ2-1, is NAGVMQNPRHLVRRRGQEARLRCSPMKGHSHVYWYRQLPEEGLKFMVYLQKENIIDESGMPKERFSAEFPKEGPSILRIQQVVRGDSAAYFCASSPASGSYNEQFFGPGTRLTVL.

In its sample, this clonotype was seen many times. This chain connects TRBV29-1 to TRBJ1-2; TRBD1 is a possible D gene (6 bases). Germline lookup yields CDR1 SQVTM and CDR2 ANQGSEA. This CDR3 region has 11 residues. V gave up 6 bases and J gave up 5 bases, with 10 bases separating them. The CDR3: CSVEQGYGYTF. As DNA, the CDR3 is TGCAGCGTAGAGCAGGGGTATGGCTACACCTTC.

The sample holds many counts of this clonotype. The rearrangement uses TRBV27 and TRBJ2-1; D uncertain. CDR3 length equals 13 residues. Germline CDR1 reads MNHEY; CDR2 reads SMNVEV (reference sequence). V shed 0 bases and J shed 7 bases, with 7 bases lying between them. Here the CDR3 reads CASSLSPRNEQFF. CDR3 in DNA: TGTGCCAGCAGTTTATCCCCACGGAATGAGCAGTTCTTC.

This clonotype was counted many times. CDR3 coding DNA: TGCGCCAGCAGCGGCGGGACGGTGAATTCACCCCTCCACTTT. Protein product: CASSGGTVNSPLHF. The rearrangement uses TRBV5-1 and TRBJ1-6, with a possible D match to TRBD1 (5 bases). Germline V CDR1 and CDR2: SGHRS, YFSETQ. This CDR3 region has 14 residues. The ends were cut back, 4 bases at V and 7 bases at J, with 12 bases in the middle.

Details on this clonotype: A read error may account for a junction end that differs from germline. V is TRBV7-7 and J is TRBJ1-1; tentatively, D is TRBD1 (5 bases). CDR3 length equals 13 residues. Germline loops: CDR1 SSHAT, CDR2 FNYEAQ (reference sequence). The CDR3 is CASSLTAETEAFF. The DNA of the CDR3 is TGTGCTAGCAGCCTGACAGCAGAGACTGAAGCTTTCTTT.

This clonotype was seen at least ten times. V usage is TRBV19 and J usage is TRBJ2-7; D gene unclear. Germline V lookup: CDR1 LNHDA, CDR2 SQIVND (reference sequence). Trimming took 4 bases from V and 3 from J, leaving 7 bases between them. The length of the CDR3 is 12 residues. The CDR3 region has the DNA TGTGCCAGTAGTACGTACAACTACGAGCAGTACTTC. Translated, it gives CASSTYNYEQYF.

This clonotype was counted ten times or more. The chain links TRBV24-1 to TRBJ2-2; TRBD2 matches at 12 bases. CDR1 KGHDR and CDR2 SFDVKD come from the germline V gene. CDR3 length: 16 amino acids. The trim removed 6 bases at V and 5 bases at J, leaving 6 bases unmatched. The CDR3, as DNA: TGTGCCACCAGTCAGACTAGCGGGAGTTTTACCGGGGAGCTGTTTTTT. Translating it yields CATSQTSGSFTGELFF.

CDR3 region: CASSQTRSESYEQYV. The CDR3 DNA is TGTGCCAGCAGCCAAACCAGAAGTGAGTCCTACGAGCAGTACGTC. The rearrangement uses TRBV7-9 and TRBJ2-7; unclear D gene. The ends were cut back, 5 bases at V and 1 base at J, with 15 bases in the middle. Germline V gene data show CDR1 as SEHNR and CDR2 as FQNEAQ (reference sequence). The CDR3 length is 15 residues.

This clonotype was counted many times. The CDR3 here is CASSLQETNTEAFF. The CDR3, as DNA: TGTGCCAGCAGTCTACAGGAAACGAACACTGAAGCTTTCTTT. The chain links TRBV27 to TRBJ1-1, with D tentatively TRBD1 (5 bases). Germline assignment: CDR1 MNHEY and CDR2 SMNVEV (reference sequence). V was cut by 5 bases and J by 1 base, with 11 bases left in between. The CDR3 contains 14 residues.

The chain uses TRBV19 and TRBJ2-6; D is perhaps TRBD1 or TRBD2 (5 bases each). The CDR3 consists of 17 residues. With 3 bases removed from V and 6 bases from J, the gap between germline ends came to 18 bases. Germline CDR1 LNHDA, CDR2 SQIVND (reference sequence). CDR3 bases: TGTGCCAGTAGTATTATTGAGGGGCGTCTGACGGCCAACGTCCTGACTTTC. Protein sequence: CASSIIEGRLTANVLTF.

The chain combines TRBV12-3 or TRBV12-4 with TRBJ2-2; D is perhaps TRBD1 or TRBD2 (6 bases each). Trimming left V 2 bases short and J 7 bases short, with 26 bases between. The CDR3 has 19 amino acids. The CDR3 sequence is CASSLSGVAGRNGIGELFF. CDR3 coding DNA: TGTGCCAGCAGTTTATCAGGGGTGGCGGGACGCAACGGTATCGGGGAGCTGTTTTTT.

This clonotype was seen ten or more times. This rearrangement joins TRBV5-1 to TRBJ2-3, with D maybe TRBD2 (5 bases). Trimming stripped 4 bases from V and 2 bases from J, with 14 bases between. The CDR3 runs 15 residues. Germline V gene lookup returns CDR1 SGHRS and CDR2 YFSETQ. Here the CDR3 reads CASSLWTGLTDTQYF. CDR3 coding DNA: TGCGCCAGCAGCCTTTGGACCGGACTCACAGATACGCAGTATTTT.

This clonotype was recorded a few times. The chain recombines TRBV30 with TRBJ1-2; unclear D gene. V dropped 1 base and J dropped 4 bases, with 25 bases sitting between them. The CDR3 is 18 amino acids. In germline, CDR1 is GTSNPN, CDR2 SVGIG (reference sequence). The DNA of the CDR3 is TGTGCCTGGAGTGGGACTGGATCGATAAGGGAATCTCGCTATGGCTACACCTTC. Translating it yields CAWSGTGSIRESRYGYTF.

This clonotype was counted many times. The chain recombines TRBV3-1 with TRBJ1-1; no firm D call. Germline-derived CDR1 and CDR2 are LGHDT and YNNKEL (reference sequence). CDR3 length equals 13 residues. Between the trimmed V and J ends, which lost 4 bases and 3 bases, there was a span of 9 bases. CDR3 sequence: CASSPWPDTEAFF. CDR3 sequence (DNA): TGTGCCAGCAGCCCCTGGCCTGACACTGAAGCTTTCTTT.

This clonotype came up once. A much larger clone lies a single base off, so this may be a read error. The chain recombines TRBV6-1 with TRBJ2-1; 13 bases line up with TRBD2. The germline V gene has CDR1 MNHNS and CDR2 SASEGT. Trimming at V came to 3 bases and at J to 4 bases, leaving 3 bases not matched to a gene. This CDR3 has 16 residues. CDR3 nucleotide sequence: TGTGCCAGCAGTGATGTGACTAGCGGGGGGTACAATGAGCAGTTCTTC. Its translation is CASSDVTSGGYNEQFF.

This clonotype was picked up many times. The chain joins TRBV11-3 to TRBJ2-6; D is unclear. Trimming removed 0 bases at V and 0 bases at J, with 12 bases between. The CDR3 covers 18 residues. Germline loops: CDR1 SGHNT, CDR2 YENEEA. CDR3: CASSLESGLNSGANVLTF. The CDR3 DNA sequence: TGTGCCAGCAGCTTAGAGTCTGGCCTTAACTCTGGGGCCAACGTCCTGACTTTC.

The V call is TRBV15, the J call TRBJ2-6; possible D gene TRBD2, 6 bases. V was trimmed by 1 base and J by 2 bases, leaving 15 bases between them. The length of the CDR3 is 18 residues. Germline V CDR1 and CDR2: LNHNV, YYDKDF (reference sequence). The CDR3, as DNA: TGTGCCACCAGCAGAGGAACTGGAGGGGCGGCTGGGGCCAACGTCCTGACTTTC. As protein: CATSRGTGGAAGANVLTF.

The CDR3 nucleotides are TGTGCCAGCAGCCCGGACGGCTCCACGGTTAACGTCCTGACTTTC. Protein: CASSPDGSTVNVLTF. The rearrangement links TRBV3-1 to TRBJ2-6; no reliable D call. The CDR3 consists of 15 residues. Trimming removed 4 bases at V and 10 bases at J, with 17 bases between. The V gene's germline CDR1 is LGHDT and CDR2 YNNKEL (reference sequence).

This clonotype was recorded many times. The chain carries TRBV28 and TRBJ2-1; 13 bases map to TRBD2. This CDR3 spans 16 amino acids. Trimming removed 5 bases from V and 2 bases from J; junction bases left unmatched: 3. Germline V lookup: CDR1 MDHEN, CDR2 SYDVKM. CDR3 sequence reads: CASSGLAGAPYNEQFF. CDR3 in DNA: TGTGCCAGCAGTGGACTAGCGGGAGCCCCCTACAATGAGCAGTTCTTC.

This clonotype was detected many times. The chain combines TRBV6-2 or TRBV6-3 with TRBJ2-2; D is unresolved. Per germline, CDR1 MNHEY and CDR2 SVGEGT. The CDR3 extends over 13 amino acids. Trimming removed 1 base from V and 8 bases from J, with 8 bases in between. In DNA, the CDR3 is TGTGCCAGCAGTTACTGGATCGCGGGGGAGCTGTTTTTT. As protein: CASSYWIAGELFF.

This clonotype was counted between two and nine times. This chain uses TRBV27 with TRBJ1-1; 8 nucleotides line up with TRBD1. The germline V gene has CDR1 MNHEY and CDR2 SMNVEV (reference sequence). The CDR3 covers 17 residues. V gave up 7 bases and J gave up 3 bases; unmatched junction bases: 16. The CDR3 spells CASKLRDRIVSYTEAFF. CDR3 coding DNA: TGTGCCAGCAAACTCCGGGACAGGATAGTTTCGTACACTGAAGCTTTCTTT.

Here the CDR3 DNA reads TGTGCCAGCAGTTACAGTGAAATCTCTGGAAACACCATATATTTT. Translating it yields CASSYSEISGNTIYF. The V gene is TRBV12-3 or TRBV12-4, the J gene TRBJ1-3; no definite D call. Trimming took off 4 bases at V and 0 bases at J, with 10 bases between the two ends. This CDR3 has 15 amino acids.